A single sample is the source of the 21 T cell receptor beta chains below, sequenced in a study of CD8 T cell repertoires and HIV-1 epitope variants. For these TCRs, the target antigens are not known. TCRdb's table, derived via immunoSEQ multiplex PCR, lists solely in-frame clones and lacks some. The sample lists 4,500 to 6,000 clones, 60% to 70% occurring once. Sequenced sample: cultured CD8+ T cells derived from PBMCs. The receptors were sampled from a male donor with HIV.

This chain uses TRBV21-1 with TRBJ2-2. TRBV21-1 is listed as a pseudogene. The CDR3 totals 17 residues. The CDR3 nucleotides read TGTGCCAGCAGCCCAAAAGGGGCCCAGGGATGGCACCGGGGAGCTGTTTTT. The encoded protein is CASSPKGAQGWHRGAVF.

The chain combines TRBV5-4 with TRBJ2-7; possibly TRBD1 for D (5 bases). Germline CDR1 is SGHNT and CDR2 is YYREEE (reference sequence). The CDR3 contains 16 residues. V was shortened by 0 bases and J by 0 bases, with 13 bases between the two germline ends. The CDR3 sequence: CASSLAIQGSSYEQYF. The CDR3, as DNA: TGTGCCAGCAGCTTGGCCATCCAGGGTTCCTCCTACGAGCAGTACTTC.

The V call is TRBV9, the J call TRBJ2-5, with TRBD1 identical over 8 bases. Germline CDR1 SGDLS, CDR2 YYNGEE. The V segment lost 0 bases and the J segment 5 bases; nucleotides outside the gene matches: 6. This CDR3 comprises 15 residues. The CDR3 region is CASSVGQGARETQYF. CDR3 bases: TGTGCCAGCAGCGTAGGGCAGGGGGCGCGGGAGACCCAGTACTTC.

This clone was picked up a small number of times. The chain couples TRBV4-1 to TRBJ1-5; D may be TRBD1 (5 bases). The CDR3 has 17 residues. Germline values: CDR1 MGHRA, CDR2 YSYEKL. V lost 3 bases and J 11 bases, leaving 26 bases between the germline ends. The DNA of the CDR3 is TGCGCCAGCAGCCACGCATCCCGGGACGGACAATTAGTGGCCCAGCATTTT. Translation: CASSHASRDGQLVAQHF.

This clone was counted a single time. V is TRBV9 and J is TRBJ2-2; 8 positions agree with TRBD2. The CDR3 extends over 15 amino acids. Germline V lookup: CDR1 SGDLS, CDR2 YYNGEE. J was trimmed by 6 bases and V by 1 base; bases with no gene match: 5. DNA for the CDR3: TGTGCCAGCAGCGTAAGCGGGGGTGGTTCCGGGGAGCTGTTTTTT. This gives the protein CASSVSGGGSGELFF.

This clone is medium-sized in the sample. V and J are TRBV19 and TRBJ2-7; 10 bases match TRBD2. Losses at the gene ends were 5 bases for V and 1 base for J; bases not matched to a gene: 17. Germline lookup yields CDR1 LNHDA and CDR2 SQIVND (reference sequence). The length of the CDR3 is 19 residues. This CDR3 is CASSPPSGGHLFNSYEQYF. The CDR3, as DNA: TGTGCCAGTAGTCCTCCTAGCGGGGGCCATCTCTTTAATTCCTACGAGCAGTACTTC.

The chain combines TRBV6-5 with TRBJ1-1; D not certain. Trimming stripped 7 bases from V and 1 base from J, with 13 bases between. The CDR3 covers 14 residues. The V gene's germline CDR1 is MNHEY and CDR2 SVGAGI. The CDR3: CASTPAVKNTEAFF. CDR3 coding DNA: TGTGCCAGCACCCCGGCCGTCAAGAACACTGAAGCTTTCTTT.

The V gene is TRBV7-2, the J gene TRBJ2-5; TRBD1 aligns across 10 bases. This CDR3 region has 14 residues. Germline V CDR1 and CDR2: SGHTA, FQGNSA. Trimming at V came to 5 bases and at J to 11 bases, leaving 11 bases not matched to a gene. CDR3 DNA: TGTGCCAGCAGCCATATAGCAGGGACAGGGGAGCAGTACTTC. Translated, it gives CASSHIAGTGEQYF.

The chain links TRBV28 to TRBJ2-2; the D gene could be TRBD1 or TRBD2 (6 bases each). Germline loops: CDR1 MDHEN, CDR2 SYDVKM. The CDR3 has 16 amino acids. V was shortened by 1 base and J by 0 bases, with 9 bases between the two germline ends. CDR3 bases: TGTGCCAGCAGTTTATTGGGGGGCACGAACACCGGGGAGCTGTTTTTT. Translating it yields CASSLLGGTNTGELFF.

J is TRBJ2-1 and V is TRBV6-5; 16 bases align to TRBD2. V shed 0 bases and J 7 bases; nucleotides not matched to a gene: 0. The CDR3 totals 16 residues. Looked up from germline, CDR1 is MNHEY and CDR2 is SVGAGI. CDR3 nucleotide sequence: TGTGCCAGCAGTTACTCGGGACTAGCGGGGGGGAATGAGCAGTTCTTC. This codes for CASSYSGLAGGNEQFF.

The chain has TRBV19 and TRBJ1-2; perhaps TRBD1 as D (5 bases). V was shortened by 0 bases and J by 8 bases, with 10 bases between the two germline ends. Germline values: CDR1 LNHDA, CDR2 SQIVND (reference sequence). CDR3 length: 13 residues. The CDR3 loop is CASSIDHRGGYTF. CDR3 coding DNA: TGTGCCAGTAGTATAGATCATCGGGGGGGCTACACCTTC.

The CDR3 sequence: CASSEADSSSGNTIYF. Written as DNA, the CDR3 is TGTGCCAGCAGTGAAGCAGACAGCAGCTCTGGAAACACCATATATTTT. This chain uses TRBV6-1 with TRBJ1-3, with D tentatively TRBD1 (5 bases). The CDR3 loop spans 16 amino acids. V was cut by 0 bases and J by 0 bases, with 9 bases left in between. In germline, CDR1 is MNHNS, CDR2 SASEGT.

The V and J genes are TRBV5-1 and TRBJ1-1, with TRBD1 matching over 9 bases. This CDR3 is built from 14 residues. V was clipped by 1 base and J by 3 bases; unmatched bases: 1. Germline V CDR1 and CDR2: SGHRS, YFSETQ. CDR3 in DNA: TGCGCCAGCAGCTTGACAGGGGGCGACACTGAAGCTTTCTTT. It encodes CASSLTGGDTEAFF.

The chain has TRBV10-3 and TRBJ2-3; D tentatively reads TRBD1 or TRBD2 (5 bases each). CDR1 ENHRY and CDR2 SYGVKD come from the germline V gene. This CDR3 comprises 17 residues. Trimming took off 0 bases at V and 2 bases at J, with 15 bases between the two ends. The CDR3 loop is CAISESPGRRDTDTQYF. The DNA for the CDR3 is TGTGCCATCAGTGAGTCGCCGGGACGCCGGGACACAGATACGCAGTATTTT.

This clone was detected only a few times. The chain carries TRBV11-3 and TRBJ2-3; no clear D. The CDR3 contains 13 residues. Looked up from germline, CDR1 is SGHNT and CDR2 is YENEEA. Trimming stripped 2 bases from V and 4 bases from J, with 7 bases between. The CDR3 DNA is TGTGCCAGCAGCTTACCAGACGCAGATACGCAGTATTTT. It specifies CASSLPDADTQYF.

The chain joins TRBV18 to TRBJ2-7; D is tentatively TRBD1 or TRBD2 (5 bases each). The CDR3 spans 16 residues. Germline V gene lookup returns CDR1 KGHSH and CDR2 LQKENI. V was cut by 3 bases and J by 0 bases, with 15 bases left in between. The CDR3 sequence is CASSPTYTGTSYEQYF. The DNA of the CDR3 is TGTGCCAGCTCACCGACTTATACCGGGACCTCCTACGAGCAGTACTTC.

V and J are TRBV2 and TRBJ2-2; 7 bases agree with TRBD1. There are 16 residues in the CDR3. V lost 3 bases, J lost 2 bases, and 6 bases stayed unmatched. Looked up from germline, CDR1 is SNHLY and CDR2 is FYNNEI. In nucleotides, the CDR3 is TGTGCCAGCAGTGATATTGGACAGGAAAACACCGGGGAGCTGTTTTTT. Translated: CASSDIGQENTGELFF.

A few counts support this clone. The CDR3 is CASSGDDESSYNSPLHF. In DNA form, the CDR3 reads TGTGCCAGCAGTGGTGACGATGAAAGCTCCTATAATTCACCCCTCCACTTT. The rearrangement joins TRBV2 to TRBJ1-6; no definite D call. The CDR3 contains 17 residues. Per germline, CDR1 SNHLY and CDR2 FYNNEI. V was shortened by 4 bases and J by 0 bases, with 13 bases between the two germline ends. The full variable domain, its missing parts supplied by reference TRBV2 and TRBJ1-6, is EPEVTQTPSHQVTQMGQEVILRCVPISNHLYFYWYRQILGQKVEFLVSFYNNEISEKSEIFDDQFSVERPDGSNFTLKIRSTKLEDSAMYFCASSGDDESSYNSPLHFGNGTRLTVT.

The chain has TRBV28 and TRBJ2-1; 7 nucleotides line up with TRBD2. The CDR3 consists of 17 residues. CDR1 and CDR2 from the germline V gene are MDHEN and SYDVKM. V shed 5 bases, J shed 2 bases, and the junction held 12 bases outside the gene matches. The CDR3, as DNA: TGTGCCAGCAGTCTACGTCTCTGGGGGGGGGCCTACAATGAGCAGTTCTTC. This encodes CASSLRLWGGAYNEQFF.

V usage is TRBV11-2 and J usage is TRBJ1-3, with TRBD1 matching 7 bases. Germline lookup yields CDR1 SGHAT and CDR2 FQNNGV. The CDR3 is 16 residues long. Trimming removed 5 bases from V and 4 bases from J; junction bases left unmatched: 11. CDR3 loop: CASSQGDAGVGNTIYF. CDR3 nucleotide sequence: TGTGCCAGCAGCCAGGGGGATGCAGGGGTCGGAAACACCATATATTTT.

By proportion, this clone is medium-sized. The V gene is TRBV28, the J gene TRBJ2-5, with D possibly matching TRBD2 (6 bases). V lost 4 bases and J lost 4, with 13 bases in between. Germline CDR1 MDHEN, CDR2 SYDVKM. The CDR3 is 14 amino acids. DNA of the CDR3: TGTGCCAGCAGTTCACCCCTGGGGGGAGAGACCCAGTACTTC. Translated: CASSSPLGGETQYF.